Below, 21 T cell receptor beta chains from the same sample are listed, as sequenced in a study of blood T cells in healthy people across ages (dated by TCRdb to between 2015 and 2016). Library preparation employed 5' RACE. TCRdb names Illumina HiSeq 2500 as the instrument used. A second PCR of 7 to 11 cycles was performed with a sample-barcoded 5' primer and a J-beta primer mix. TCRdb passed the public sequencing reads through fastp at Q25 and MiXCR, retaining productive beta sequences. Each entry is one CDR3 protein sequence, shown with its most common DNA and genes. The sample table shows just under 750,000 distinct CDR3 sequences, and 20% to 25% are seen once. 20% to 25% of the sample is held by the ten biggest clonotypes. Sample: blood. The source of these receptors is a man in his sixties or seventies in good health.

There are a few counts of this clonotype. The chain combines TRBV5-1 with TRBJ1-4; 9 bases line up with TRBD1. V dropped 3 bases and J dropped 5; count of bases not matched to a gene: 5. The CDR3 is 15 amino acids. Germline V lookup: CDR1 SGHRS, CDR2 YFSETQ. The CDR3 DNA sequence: TGCGCCAGCAGCTCCCTAGGACAGGGGAATGAAAAACTGTTTTTT. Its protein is CASSSLGQGNEKLFF.

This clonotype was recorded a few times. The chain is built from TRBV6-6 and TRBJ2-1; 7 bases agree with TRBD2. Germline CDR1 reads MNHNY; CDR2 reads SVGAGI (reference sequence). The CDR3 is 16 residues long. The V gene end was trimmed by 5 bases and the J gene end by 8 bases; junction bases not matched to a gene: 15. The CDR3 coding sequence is TGTGCCAGCAGTCCACTCCTAGCGGACTGGTCACATGAGCAGTTCTTC. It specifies CASSPLLADWSHEQFF.

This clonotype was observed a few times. CDR3 region: CASSLYGGGNEQFF. The CDR3 nucleotides read TGTGCCAGCAGCTTGTACGGGGGGGGTAATGAGCAGTTCTTC. V gene TRBV5-6 combines with J gene TRBJ2-1, with TRBD2 matching over 8 bases. This CDR3 is built from 14 residues. J lost 7 bases, V lost 1 base, and 4 bases had no gene match. Germline values: CDR1 SGHDT, CDR2 YYEEEE.

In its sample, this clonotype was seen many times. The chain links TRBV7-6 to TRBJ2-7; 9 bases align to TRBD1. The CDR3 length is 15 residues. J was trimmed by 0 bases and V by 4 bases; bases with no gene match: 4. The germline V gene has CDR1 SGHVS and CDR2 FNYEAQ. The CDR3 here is CASSSGTGSSYEQYF. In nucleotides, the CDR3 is TGTGCCAGCAGCTCCGGGACAGGGAGCTCCTACGAGCAGTACTTC. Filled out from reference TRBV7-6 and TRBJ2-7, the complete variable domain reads GAGVSQSPRYKVTKRGQDVALRCDPISGHVSLYWYRQALGQGPEFLTYFNYEAQQDKSGLPNDRFSAERPEGSISTLTIQRTEQRDSAMYRCASSSGTGSSYEQYFGPGTRLTVT.

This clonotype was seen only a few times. CDR3 amino acids: CASRRTVDGYTF. CDR3 nucleotide sequence: TGTGCCAGCAGGAGGACAGTAGATGGCTACACCTTC. The chain uses TRBV12-3 or TRBV12-4 and TRBJ1-2, with D tentatively TRBD1 (6 bases). The CDR3 totals 12 residues. V lost 6 bases and J 6 bases, leaving 11 bases between the germline ends.

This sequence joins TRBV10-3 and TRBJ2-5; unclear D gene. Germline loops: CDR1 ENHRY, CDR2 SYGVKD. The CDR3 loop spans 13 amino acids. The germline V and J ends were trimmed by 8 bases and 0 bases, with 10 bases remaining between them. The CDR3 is CAIGALYQETQYF. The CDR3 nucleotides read TGTGCCATCGGCGCCCTGTACCAAGAGACCCAGTACTTC.

The CDR3 protein is CASSLGPGESYEQYF. CDR3 nucleotide sequence: TGCGCCAGCAGCTTGGGTCCAGGGGAATCCTACGAGCAGTACTTC. The chain carries TRBV5-1 and TRBJ2-1; D is perhaps TRBD1 (6 bases). The DNA matches TRBJ2-7 better at its end, which makes the J call doubtful. CDR3 size: 15 residues. Per germline, CDR1 SGHRS and CDR2 YFSETQ.

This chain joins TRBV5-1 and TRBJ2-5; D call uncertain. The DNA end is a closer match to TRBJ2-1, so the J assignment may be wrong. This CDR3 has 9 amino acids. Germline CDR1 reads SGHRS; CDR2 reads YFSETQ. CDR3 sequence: CASEVEQFF. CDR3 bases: TGCGCCAGTGAAGTTGAGCAGTTCTTC.

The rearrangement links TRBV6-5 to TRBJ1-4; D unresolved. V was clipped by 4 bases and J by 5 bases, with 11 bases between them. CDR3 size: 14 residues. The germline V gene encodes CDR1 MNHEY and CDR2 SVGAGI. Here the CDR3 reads CASSFLTNNEKLFF. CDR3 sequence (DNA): TGTGCCAGCAGTTTCTTGACAAACAATGAAAAACTGTTTTTT.

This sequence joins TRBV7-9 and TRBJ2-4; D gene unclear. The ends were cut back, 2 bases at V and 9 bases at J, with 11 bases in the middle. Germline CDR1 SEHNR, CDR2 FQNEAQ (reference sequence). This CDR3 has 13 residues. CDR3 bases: TGTGCCAGCAGCTTACACAAGAATGGCATTCAGTACTTC. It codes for CASSLHKNGIQYF.

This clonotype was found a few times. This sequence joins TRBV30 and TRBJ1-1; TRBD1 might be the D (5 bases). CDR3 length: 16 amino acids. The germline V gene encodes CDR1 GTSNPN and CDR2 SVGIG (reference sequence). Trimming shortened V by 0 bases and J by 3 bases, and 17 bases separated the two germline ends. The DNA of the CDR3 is TGTGCCTGGAGTGTGCGGCGGGGGGTTGGGGACACTGAAGCTTTCTTT. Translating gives CAWSVRRGVGDTEAFF. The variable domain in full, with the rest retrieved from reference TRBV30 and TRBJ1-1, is SQTIHQWPATLVQPVGSPLSLECTVEGTSNPNLYWYRQAAGRGLQLLFYSVGIGQISSEVPQNLSASRPQDRQFILSSKKLLLSDSGFYLCAWSVRRGVGDTEAFFGQGTRLTVV.

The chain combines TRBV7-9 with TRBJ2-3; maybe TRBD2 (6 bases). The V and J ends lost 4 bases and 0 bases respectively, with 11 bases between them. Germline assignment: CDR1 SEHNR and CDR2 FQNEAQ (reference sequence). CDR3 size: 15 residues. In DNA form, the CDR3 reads TGTGCCAGCAGCTGGAGCGGGCAAAGCACAGATACGCAGTATTTT. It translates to CASSWSGQSTDTQYF.

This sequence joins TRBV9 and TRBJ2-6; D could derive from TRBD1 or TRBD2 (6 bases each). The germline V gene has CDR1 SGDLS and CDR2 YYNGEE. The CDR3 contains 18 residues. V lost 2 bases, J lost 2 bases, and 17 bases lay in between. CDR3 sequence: CASSVYPGAEAGANVLTF. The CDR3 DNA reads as TGTGCCAGCAGCGTTTACCCGGGGGCAGAAGCTGGGGCCAACGTCCTGACTTTC.

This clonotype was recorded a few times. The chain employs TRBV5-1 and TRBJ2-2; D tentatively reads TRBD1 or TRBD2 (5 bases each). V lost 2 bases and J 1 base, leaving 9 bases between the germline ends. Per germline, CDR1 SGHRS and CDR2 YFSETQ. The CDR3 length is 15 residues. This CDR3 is CASSFGTQNTGELFF. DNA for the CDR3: TGCGCCAGCAGCTTTGGGACCCAGAACACCGGGGAGCTGTTTTTT.

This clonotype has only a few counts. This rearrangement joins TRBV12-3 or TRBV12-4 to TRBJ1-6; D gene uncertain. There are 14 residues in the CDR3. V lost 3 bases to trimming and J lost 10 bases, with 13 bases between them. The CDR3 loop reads CASSFFGGRSPLHF. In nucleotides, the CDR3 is TGTGCCAGCAGTTTTTTCGGTGGGCGGTCACCCCTCCACTTT.

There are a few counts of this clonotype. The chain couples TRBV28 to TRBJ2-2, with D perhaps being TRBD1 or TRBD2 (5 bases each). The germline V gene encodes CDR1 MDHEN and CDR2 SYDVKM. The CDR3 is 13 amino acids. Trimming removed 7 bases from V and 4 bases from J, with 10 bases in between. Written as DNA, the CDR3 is TGTGCCAGCATGAGGGGATCCACCGGGGAGCTGTTTTTT. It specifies CASMRGSTGELFF. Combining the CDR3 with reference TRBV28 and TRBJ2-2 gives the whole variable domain DVKVTQSSRYLVKRTGEKVFLECVQDMDHENMFWYRQDPGLGLRLIYFSYDVKMKEKGDIPEGYSVSREKKERFSLILESASTNQTSMYLCASMRGSTGELFFGEGSRLTVL.

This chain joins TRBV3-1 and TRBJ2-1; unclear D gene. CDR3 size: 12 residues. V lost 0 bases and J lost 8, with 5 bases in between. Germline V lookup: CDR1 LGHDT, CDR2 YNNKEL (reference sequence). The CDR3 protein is CASSQEWDEQFF. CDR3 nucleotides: TGTGCCAGCAGCCAAGAGTGGGATGAGCAGTTCTTC.

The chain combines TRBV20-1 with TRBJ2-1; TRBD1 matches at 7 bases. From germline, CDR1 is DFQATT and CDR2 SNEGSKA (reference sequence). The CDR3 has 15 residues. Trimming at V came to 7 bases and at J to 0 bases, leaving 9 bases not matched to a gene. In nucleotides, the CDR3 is TGCAGTGTTCGAGAGGGGGCAAGCTCCTACAATGAGCAGTTCTTC. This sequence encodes CSVREGASSYNEQFF.

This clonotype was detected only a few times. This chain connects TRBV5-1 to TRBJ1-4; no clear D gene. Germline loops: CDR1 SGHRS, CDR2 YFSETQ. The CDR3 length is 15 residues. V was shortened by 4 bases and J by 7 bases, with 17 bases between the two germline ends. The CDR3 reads CASSPRADSTEKLFF. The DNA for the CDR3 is TGCGCCAGCAGCCCGAGGGCAGACTCAACTGAAAAACTGTTTTTT.

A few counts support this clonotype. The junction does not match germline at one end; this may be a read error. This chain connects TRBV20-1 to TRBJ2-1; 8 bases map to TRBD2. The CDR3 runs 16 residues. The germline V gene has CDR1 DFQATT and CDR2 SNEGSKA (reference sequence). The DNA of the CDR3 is TGCAGTGCTAGAACGATAATGGGACTAGTAAGGGGTGAGCAGTCCTTC. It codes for CSARTIMGLVRGEQSF.

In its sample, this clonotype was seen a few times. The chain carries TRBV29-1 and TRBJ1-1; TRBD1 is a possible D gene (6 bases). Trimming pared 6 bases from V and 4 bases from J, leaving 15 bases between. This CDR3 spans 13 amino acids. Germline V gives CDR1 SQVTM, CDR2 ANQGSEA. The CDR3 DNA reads TGCAGCGTGGAACAGGGTGGGGGCACTGAAGCTTTCTTT. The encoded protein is CSVEQGGGTEAFF.